Described below is a single T cell receptor (beta chain) sequence and its context. What it recognizes is unknown. In germline, CDR1 is KGHDR, CDR2 SFDVKD. The length of the CDR3 is 11 residues. With 7 bases removed from V and 5 bases from J, the gap between germline ends came to 5 bases. These data originate in a study of Ad26.COV2.S vaccination and SARS-CoV-2 variants. Overall study context: The vaccine Ad26.COV2.S was put into the muscle once, or twice with 56 days between.

Assay used: immunoSEQ multiplex PCR; TCRdb lists only in-frame clones, some missing. In the table there are hundreds of thousands of clones, 89% of which are singletons. Treatment defined: roughly 18 received Ad26.COV2.S at low or high dose, single or two shots; roughly five received placebo; per-sample allocation not given. Sampling happened 63 days after the first vaccine or placebo injection. Immunization relied on an Ad26 vector, which expressed Wuhan-strain SARS-CoV-2 spike. Regarding the study as a whole: Relative to placebo recipients, vaccine recipients exhibited elevated spike-specific TCR breadth. Similar non-spike TCR breadth was seen in vaccine and placebo recipients.

The source is a person aged 18-60 years who received the Ad26.COV2.S COVID-19 vaccine or a placebo. The rearrangement links TRBV24-1 to TRBJ2-1; D remains unclear. This material consisted of peripheral blood, taken in a trial of Ad26.COV2.S vaccine versus placebo. Written as DNA, the CDR3 is TGTGCCACCAGATGGAACAATGAGCAGTTCTTC. Its protein product is CATRWNNEQFF.